This TCR beta chain was documented in a study of T cell responses to AZD1222 COVID-19 vaccine. Produced via immunoSEQ multiplex PCR; TCRdb's table is partial and in-frame only. The sample gives approximately 84,000 clones, around four fifths of which show up once; under 1.5% is in the top ten. The germline CDR1 and CDR2 sequences are LNHDA and SQIVND (reference sequence). The CDR3 is made up of 18 amino acids. J was trimmed by 4 bases and V by 5 bases; bases with no gene match: 16. This clone was counted a few times. The target antigen is unknown. Study conclusions and caveats: Dominant CD4 TCR responses targeted spike regions 160-218 and 743-854. Nearly half of spike-specific TCRs reportedly go after variant regions that carry no mutations.

Some second doses came at about 4 weeks and others at about 12 weeks; these were pooled. The source is an adult who received the AZD1222 COVID-19 vaccine. Specimen: peripheral blood, collected 28 days after the second AZD1222 dose. This rearrangement joins TRBV19 to TRBJ1-5; the match to TRBD1 covers 8 bases. CDR3 amino acids: CASSDGLNRGRVNQPQHF. Written as DNA, the CDR3 is TGTGCCAGTAGTGATGGTTTAAACAGGGGGAGGGTTAATCAGCCCCAGCATTTT.